These 2 T cell receptor beta chains were all obtained from the same sample, sequenced in a study of T cell responses to AZD1222 COVID-19 vaccine. Assay used: immunoSEQ multiplex PCR; TCRdb lists only in-frame clones, some missing. This table holds 98,000 or so clones, 93% found once. Sequencing was performed on peripheral blood, taken on day 0 of AZD1222 vaccination. These receptors were taken from an adult in good health.

The genes are TRBV25-1 and TRBJ1-2; D gene ambiguous. V was cut by 6 bases and J by 3 bases, with 8 bases left in between. The CDR3 runs 12 residues. The germline V gene encodes CDR1 MGHDK and CDR2 SYGVNS. Here the CDR3 DNA reads TGTGCCAGCAGGGGCATGCACTATGGCTACACCTTC. It translates to CASRGMHYGYTF.

The chain joins TRBV27 to TRBJ1-6; D is unresolved. Looked up from germline, CDR1 is MNHEY and CDR2 is SMNVEV (reference sequence). This CDR3 is 13 amino acids long. Trimming took off 2 bases at V and 9 bases at J, with 8 bases between the two ends. The chain's CDR3 is CASSLQSGSPLHF. For the CDR3, the DNA is TGTGCCAGCAGTTTACAGTCGGGTTCACCCCTCCACTTT.